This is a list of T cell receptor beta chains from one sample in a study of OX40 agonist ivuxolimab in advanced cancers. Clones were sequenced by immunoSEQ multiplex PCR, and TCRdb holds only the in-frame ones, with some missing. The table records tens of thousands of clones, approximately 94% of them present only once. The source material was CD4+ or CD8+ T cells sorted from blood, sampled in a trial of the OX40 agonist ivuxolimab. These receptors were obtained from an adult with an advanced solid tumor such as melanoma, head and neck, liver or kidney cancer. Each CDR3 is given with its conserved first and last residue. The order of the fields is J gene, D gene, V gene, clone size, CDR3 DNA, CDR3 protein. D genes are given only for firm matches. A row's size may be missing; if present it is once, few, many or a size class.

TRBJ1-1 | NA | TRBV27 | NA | TGTGCCAGCAGTTTATCAGGGACTGAAGCTTTCTTT | CASSLSGTEAFF
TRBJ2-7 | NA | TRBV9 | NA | TGTGCCAGCAGCCTACAGGACAGCCCGGGGACCTACGAGCAGTACTTC | CASSLQDSPGTYEQYF
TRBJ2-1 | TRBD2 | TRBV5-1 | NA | TGCGCCAGCAGCTTGACTAGCGGGGGGGCCATCCCCCATGAGCAGTTCTTC | CASSLTSGGAIPHEQFF
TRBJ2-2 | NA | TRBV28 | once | TGTGCCAGCAGTATAGAGTCACGGGGAAGGGAGCTGTTTTTT | CASSIESRGRELFF
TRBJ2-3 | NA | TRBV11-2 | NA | TGTGCCAGCAGCCCACGGAGGCAGGGATCAGATACGCAGTATTTT | CASSPRRQGSDTQYF
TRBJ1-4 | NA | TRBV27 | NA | TGTGCCAGCAGCCCACAGCGCCGGGGAGCTAATGAAAAACTGTTTTTT | CASSPQRRGANEKLFF
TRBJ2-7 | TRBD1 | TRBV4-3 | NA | TGCGCCAGCAGCCTGGGACAGGGAAGGGAGCAGTACTTC | CASSLGQGREQYF
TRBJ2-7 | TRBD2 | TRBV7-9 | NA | TGTGCCAGCAGCTCGACTAGCGGGGGGGCCGACGAGCAGTACTTC | CASSSTSGGADEQYF
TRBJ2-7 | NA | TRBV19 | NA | TGTGCCAGTAGTATGGGGGTCCCCTCCTACGAGCAGTACTTC | CASSMGVPSYEQYF
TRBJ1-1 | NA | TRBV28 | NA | TGTGCCAGCAGCCAGTTTGGGGGGGTGGACACTGAAGCTTTCTTT | CASSQFGGVDTEAFF
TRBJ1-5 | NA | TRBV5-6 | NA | TGTGCCAGCAGCTTGGGTGGGGGTGTGGAGCCCCAGCATTTT | CASSLGGGVEPQHF
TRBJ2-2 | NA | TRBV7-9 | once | TGTGCCAGCAGCTTAAGTGGGGGAAGAAACACCGGGGAGCTGTTTTTT | CASSLSGGRNTGELFF
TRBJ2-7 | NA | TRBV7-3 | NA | TGTGCCAGCAGCTTAGAGGGGGGACCCTATCTGGAGAACGAGCAGTACTTC | CASSLEGGPYLENEQYF
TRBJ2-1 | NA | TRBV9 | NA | TGTGCCAGCAGCGGCTTTCAGAGGGGGTTCAATGAGCAGTTCTTC | CASSGFQRGFNEQFF
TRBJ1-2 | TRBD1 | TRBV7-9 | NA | TGTGCCAGCAGTTTAGGGACAGGAAGGGGCTACACCTTC | CASSLGTGRGYTF
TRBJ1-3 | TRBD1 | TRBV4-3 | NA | TGCGCCAGCAGCCAAGGACAGGGCCCTGGAAACACCATATATTTT | CASSQGQGPGNTIYF